The clone carrying this T cell receptor (beta chain) was observed many times. Authors of the study amplified TCR beta CDR3 regions from RNA transcripts. Initially, a first-round RT-PCR of the TCR CDR3 employed the HTBI primer set. TCRdb itself ran the multiplex PCR reads through MiXCR, one entry per CDR3 protein. The data show a few hundred thousand distinct CDR3 sequences, roughly 15% seen once. Per the germline V gene, CDR1 is MNHNS and CDR2 is SASEGT. V shed 4 bases and J shed 1 base, with 29 bases lying between them. The CDR3 runs to 21 residues. This sample stems from a study of T cells in Graves' hyperthyroidism and ophthalmopathy. A NOSPECS grade of at least 4, a Clinical Activity Score of at least 3 and duration under 3 months were recorded in ophthalmopathy patients. Exclusion followed for patients with uncontrolled infection, other autoimmune disease, pregnancy or lactation. Fresh peripheral blood, about 10 ml of it, supplied the PBMCs.

This receptor was taken from a woman aged 60-75 years with Graves' ophthalmopathy. J is TRBJ2-1 and V is TRBV6-1, with D perhaps matching TRBD2 (9 bases). The sample taken for sequencing was blood. CDR3 DNA sequence: TGTGCCAGCAGTGGAGAGCGACAGGGGATAGCGGGAGATCGTTCCTACAATGAGCAGTTCTTC. Protein: CASSGERQGIAGDRSYNEQFF.